The 23 T cell receptor beta chains presented below share a single source sample, sequenced in a study of blood T cells in healthy people across ages. The use of a sample-barcoded 5' primer and a J-beta primer mix characterized a second PCR of roughly 6 to 11 cycles. TCRdb called the 5' RACE reads again in MiXCR, with one record for every CDR3 protein. The sample consists of roughly 680,000 distinct CDR3 sequences, 52% of them appearing once. Sequenced material: blood. All receptors come from a woman over 75 in good health.

This sequence joins TRBV6-5 and TRBJ2-7; 9 positions agree with TRBD2. The DNA matches TRBJ2-5 better at its end, which makes the J call doubtful. Germline V gives CDR1 MNHEY, CDR2 SVGAGI. The CDR3 covers 16 residues. This CDR3 is CASSPWTSEKRETQYF. The CDR3 DNA follows: TGTGCCAGCAGTCCTTGGACTAGCGAGAAGAGAGAGACCCAGTACTTC.

Concerning this clonotype: A much larger clone lies one base from this, so it may be a read error. The J gene is TRBJ2-5, the V gene TRBV10-2; D remains unclear. The CDR3 runs 15 residues. Germline CDR1 reads WSHSY; CDR2 reads SAAADI. V shed 7 bases and J shed 5 bases, with 20 bases lying between them. The CDR3 spells CASTLAPTVVETQYF. CDR3 DNA: TGCGCCAGCACGCTCGCGCCCACAGTCGTGGAGACCCAGTACTTC.

As to this clonotype: A much larger clonotype is one base distant, so this may be a read error. The chain uses TRBV9 and TRBJ2-7, with 8 bases fitting TRBD1. The ends lost 0 bases at V and 7 bases at J; junction bases unmatched: 15. The germline V gene has CDR1 SGDLS and CDR2 YYNGEE. There are 17 residues in the CDR3. Here the CDR3 DNA reads TGTGCCAGCAGCGTAGCTTCCGGGGCAGGGGGCTGGAATGAGCAGTACTTC. It yields the protein CASSVASGAGGWNEQYF.

A word on this clonotype: This may be a read error, as it is one base from a much larger clone. This chain connects TRBV9 to TRBJ2-7; the match to TRBD2 covers 8 bases. The CDR3 length is 16 residues. Germline V lookup: CDR1 SGDLS, CDR2 YYNGEE. Unmatched junction bases numbered 5, after V lost 0 bases and J lost 0 bases. CDR3 residues: CASSVVSSGGSYEQYF. In nucleotides, the CDR3 is TGTGCCAGCAGCGTAGTCTCCAGCGGGGGCTCCTACGAGCAGTACTTC.

This clonotype appeared many times. The V gene is TRBV27, the J gene TRBJ2-5, with 11 bases identical to TRBD2. J gave up 2 bases and V 3 bases, and 5 bases lay outside the gene matches. Germline CDR1 reads MNHEY; CDR2 reads SMNVEV (reference sequence). The CDR3 has 16 residues. The CDR3 nucleotides read TGTGCCAGCAGTTTTTGGGCTAGCGGGGGGCAAGAGACCCAGTACTTC. It translates to CASSFWASGGQETQYF.

The V call is TRBV7-2, the J call TRBJ2-3, with TRBD1 matching 8 bases. After removal of 5 bases from V and 6 bases from J, the junction contained 10 bases not matched to a gene. This CDR3 is built from 15 residues. From germline, CDR1 is SGHTA and CDR2 FQGNSA. The CDR3 nucleotides are TGTGCCAGCAGCCGGAACGACAGGGGCGGGGATACGCAGTATTTT. This sequence encodes CASSRNDRGGDTQYF.

This clonotype was seen only once. A much larger clone is a single base away; this may be a read error. The rearrangement links TRBV9 to TRBJ2-1, with unresolved D. CDR3 length: 15 residues. V lost 5 bases, J lost 3 bases, and 15 bases lay in between. From germline, CDR1 is SGDLS and CDR2 YYNGEE. DNA for the CDR3: TGTGCCAGCAGAGCAGGCGAGACAAGCTACAATGAGCAGTTCTTC. Protein product: CASRAGETSYNEQFF.

The chain joins TRBV4-1 to TRBJ2-1; D not resolved. This CDR3 is built from 14 residues. Per germline, CDR1 MGHRA and CDR2 YSYEKL. V was pared by 0 bases and J by 12 bases, with 15 bases between. The CDR3 DNA follows: TGCGCCAGCAGCCAAGATTACCCAATGGGTGGGCAGTTCTTC. Amino acid sequence: CASSQDYPMGGQFF.

Points on this clonotype: This may be a read error: a much more frequent sequence differs by one nucleotide. V usage is TRBV2 and J usage is TRBJ2-1, with 12 bases fitting TRBD2. This CDR3 has 17 residues. Germline trimming cut 6 bases from V and 9 bases from J; bases unmatched to any gene: 15. The V gene's germline CDR1 is SNHLY and CDR2 FYNNEI. The CDR3 loop is CASRTTSGGTSPREQFF. The CDR3 DNA follows: TGTGCCAGCAGGACTACTAGCGGGGGGACCTCACCCCGTGAGCAGTTCTTC.

The CDR3 DNA follows: TGCGCCAGCAGCCCCGAATTATCTGCCAGCTCCTACAATGAGCAGTTCTTC. Translation gives CASSPELSASSYNEQFF. The rearrangement joins TRBV10-1 to TRBJ2-1; D is unclear. Trimming removed 6 bases at V and 0 bases at J, with 18 bases between. The CDR3 contains 17 residues. From germline, CDR1 is WNHNN and CDR2 SYGVQD (reference sequence).

This clonotype was counted many times. The V gene is TRBV18, the J gene TRBJ2-7, with 9 bases fitting TRBD1. From germline, CDR1 is KGHSH and CDR2 LQKENI. With 2 bases clipped from V and 1 base from J, the junction kept 6 bases outside the gene matches. The CDR3 loop spans 16 amino acids. For the CDR3, the DNA is TGTGCCAGCTCACCAGGAGGACAGGGGCTATCCTACGAGCAGTACTTC. Translating it yields CASSPGGQGLSYEQYF.

V usage is TRBV12-3 or TRBV12-4 and J usage is TRBJ2-3; D is uncertain. This CDR3 comprises 14 residues. With 5 bases removed from V and 4 bases from J, the gap between germline ends came to 13 bases. The CDR3 protein is CASSHSDLADTQYF. The DNA for the CDR3 is TGTGCCAGCAGTCATAGTGATTTGGCAGATACGCAGTATTTT.

The rearrangement links TRBV12-3 or TRBV12-4 to TRBJ1-2, with TRBD1 identical over 7 bases. Trimming at V came to 6 bases and at J to 4 bases, leaving 5 bases not matched to a gene. The CDR3 totals 13 residues. The CDR3 sequence is CASSSGQPYGYTF. The CDR3 nucleotides are TGTGCCAGCAGCTCGGGACAGCCCTATGGCTACACCTTC.

This clonotype turned up a few times. This sequence joins TRBV12-3 or TRBV12-4 and TRBJ2-1; D might be TRBD2 (5 bases). The CDR3 totals 12 residues. V lost 10 bases and J 5 bases, leaving 12 bases between the germline ends. In DNA form, the CDR3 reads TGTGCCACCGCACCGGGGAACAATGAGCAGTTCTTC. As protein: CATAPGNNEQFF.

J is TRBJ2-2 and V is TRBV14; TRBD1 aligns across 8 bases. V trimming: 3 bases; J trimming: 3 bases; junction bases outside the gene matches: 3. This CDR3 has 15 residues. Germline CDR1 reads SGHDN; CDR2 reads FVKESK. In DNA, the CDR3 is TGTGCCAGCAGCCACCACAGGGGGGACACCGGGGAGCTGTTTTTT. Amino acids: CASSHHRGDTGELFF. Looking up the rest from reference TRBV14 and TRBJ2-2 gives the full variable domain: EAGVTQFPSHSVIEKGQTVTLRCDPISGHDNLYWYRRVMGKEIKFLLHFVKESKQDESGMPNNRFLAERTGGTYSTLKVQPAELEDSGVYFCASSHHRGDTGELFFGEGSRLTVL.

With regard to this clonotype: This could be a read error, since a much larger clone is one nucleotide away. The chain combines TRBV7-2 with TRBJ2-1, with 7 bases that match TRBD1. This CDR3 contains 15 residues. CDR1 is SGHTA, CDR2 FQGNSA, per germline. The CDR3, as DNA: TGTGCCAACAGCTTGGACAGGCCTACCTACAATGAGCAGTTCTTC. Encoded protein: CANSLDRPTYNEQFF.

The rearrangement joins TRBV11-2 to TRBJ2-4; D unclear. The J call may not be correct, given that the DNA end is closer to TRBJ2-5. CDR3 length: 11 amino acids. The germline V gene encodes CDR1 SGHAT and CDR2 FQNNGV. CDR3 sequence: CASSIKGTQYF. CDR3 coding DNA: TGTGCCAGCAGCATCAAGGGGACCCAGTACTTC.

This clonotype was seen many times. The chain couples TRBV5-1 to TRBJ2-1; D tentatively fits TRBD1 or TRBD2 (6 bases each). Germline CDR1 is SGHRS and CDR2 is YFSETQ. Trimming stripped 0 bases from V and 7 bases from J, with 14 bases between. The CDR3 length is 15 residues. The CDR3 loop reads CASSLVGGIVNEQFF. CDR3 bases: TGCGCCAGCAGCTTGGTCGGGGGCATCGTGAATGAGCAGTTCTTC.

The V and J genes are TRBV21-1 and TRBJ1-1. TRBV21-1 is classified as a pseudogene. The CDR3 length is 16 residues. CDR3 amino acids: CASSLNRQSLNTEAFF. The CDR3 bases are TGTGCCAGCAGCCTCAATCGGCAATCGTTGAACACTGAAGCTTTCTTT.

This clonotype was detected a few times. The chain uses TRBV7-2 and TRBJ1-5, with D unclear. Trimming took off 2 bases at V and 5 bases at J, with 7 bases between the two ends. The CDR3 loop spans 13 amino acids. Germline V gene data show CDR1 as SGHTA and CDR2 as FQGNSA. The CDR3 loop reads CASSLIEDQPQHF. The DNA for the CDR3 is TGTGCCAGCAGCTTAATCGAAGATCAGCCCCAGCATTTT.

This clonotype was observed at least ten times. This chain links TRBV12-3 or TRBV12-4 with TRBJ2-6; D not resolved. The CDR3 length is 18 residues. Trimming left V 5 bases short and J 0 bases short, with 17 bases between. The CDR3 nucleotides are TGTGCCAGCAGTCCACTGCGGTTTTGGGACTCTGGGGCCAACGTCCTGACTTTC. This translates into CASSPLRFWDSGANVLTF.

Ten or more counts support this clonotype. The chain uses TRBV6-5 and TRBJ2-1; possible D gene TRBD2, 7 bases. Near its end, the DNA agrees better with TRBJ2-7, so the J call may be wrong. The germline V gene encodes CDR1 MNHEY and CDR2 SVGAGI. This CDR3 is 16 amino acids long. CDR3 region: CASSTGGLSSYNEQYF. The DNA for the CDR3 is TGTGCCAGCAGTACGGGGGGCCTTAGCTCCTACAATGAGCAGTACTTC.

This clonotype has a handful of counts. This chain uses TRBV5-5 with TRBJ2-2; D is possibly TRBD1 (5 bases). The CDR3 length is 17 residues. Germline CDR1 is SGHKS and CDR2 is YYEKEE (reference sequence). V was trimmed by 0 bases and J by 3 bases, leaving 15 bases between them. CDR3 DNA sequence: TGTGCCAGCAGCTTGGCGGAAGGGGCGCGGCACACCGGGGAGCTGTTTTTT. Translated, it gives CASSLAEGARHTGELFF.